This T cell receptor beta chain was identified in a study of OX40 agonist ivuxolimab in advanced cancers. Overall study results and limits: Expanded clones belonging to CD8+ T cells outnumbered, on average, those of CD4+.

The length of the CDR3 is 12 residues. Germline-derived CDR1 and CDR2 are SGHNT and YYREEE (reference sequence). Trimming shortened V by 2 bases and J by 4 bases, and 6 bases separated the two germline ends. Comment on this clone: The target antigen is unknown.

Measured with immunoSEQ multiplex PCR; TCRdb has only the in-frame clones, and not every one. The sample gives over 90,000 clones, approximately 94% of which show up once; less than 0.2% is in the top ten. The sequencing here drew on CD4+ or CD8+ T cells sorted from blood, taken in a trial of the OX40 agonist ivuxolimab. The gene calls are TRBV5-4 and TRBJ1-1, with D hard to call. The TCR originated in an adult with an advanced solid tumor such as melanoma, head and neck, liver or kidney cancer. The CDR3 nucleotides are TGTGCCAGCAGCTTCTTAACCACTGAAGCTTTCTTT. Its translation: CASSFLTTEAFF. The full variable domain, rest sourced from reference TRBV5-4 and TRBJ1-1, is ETGVTQSPTHLIKTRGQQVTLRCSSQSGHNTVSWYQQALGQGPQFIFQYYREEENGRGNFPPRFSGLQFPNYSSELNVNALELDDSALYLCASSFLTTEAFFGQGTRLTVV.